The rows below give T cell receptor beta chains drawn from one sample of a study of T cell responses to AZD1222 COVID-19 vaccine. TCRdb's table, derived via immunoSEQ multiplex PCR, lists solely in-frame clones and lacks some. The sample holds 95,000 to 150,000 clones, approximately 85% seen once. The material sequenced was peripheral blood, taken on day 0 of AZD1222 vaccination. Every receptor here comes from an adult in good health. The CDR3 runs from the conserved cysteine through the conserved F or W. The D gene is left open where the match is weak. Clone size, where shown, is once, few, many, or a class for clones that have expanded.

TRBJ1-1	.	TRBV30	once	TGTGCCTGGGGCCGAGGGGTAGAGACTGAAGCTTTCTTT	CAWGRGVETEAFF
TRBJ2-7	.	TRBV7-9	few	TGTGCCAGCAGCCCGAAGACTAGGTTTGGGGACGAGCAGTACTTC	CASSPKTRFGDEQYF
TRBJ2-7	.	TRBV27	.	TGTGCCAGCAGGTCTATGGGTTACGAGCAGTACTTC	CASRSMGYEQYF
TRBJ2-3	.	TRBV28	.	TGTGCCAGCGCCCGGAGCGATACGCAGTATTTT	CASARSDTQYF
TRBJ2-7	.	TRBV10-3	.	TGTGCCATCATGGCGGTGGGTTTGATCTACGAGCAGTACTTC	CAIMAVGLIYEQYF
TRBJ2-5	.	TRBV10-3	.	TGTGCCATCAGTGAGAGGTCTTTAGGCCAAGAGACCCAGTACTTC	CAISERSLGQETQYF
TRBJ1-6	TRBD1	TRBV30	.	TGTGCCTGGAGCCATGGGACAGGGGCACCCCTCCACTTT	CAWSHGTGAPLHF
TRBJ2-1	TRBD2	TRBV4-2	.	TGTGCCAGCAGCCAAACTCGGGCTAGCGGGGGCAATGAGCAGTTCTTC	CASSQTRASGGNEQFF
TRBJ2-6	TRBD1	TRBV24-1	.	TGTGCCACCTATGCAACGGCAGGGGGCGTGATCTCGGCCAACGTCCTGACTTTC	CATYATAGGVISANVLTF
TRBJ2-7	.	TRBV9	.	TGTGCCAGCACCATCCAGTACGAGCAGTACTTC	CASTIQYEQYF
TRBJ2-7	.	TRBV13	.	TGTGCCAGCAGCCCAAAGCTTGAGGGTTACGAGCAGTACTTC	CASSPKLEGYEQYF
TRBJ2-1	.	TRBV7-3	.	TGTGCCAGCAGCTTACAGGGCGGGATTTGGGATGAGCAGTTCTTC	CASSLQGGIWDEQFF
TRBJ2-7	TRBD2	TRBV12-5	once	TGTGCTAGTGGTTTGGGGCAGGGAGGGTTTTCCTACGAGCAGTACTTC	CASGLGQGGFSYEQYF
TRBJ2-3	TRBD2	TRBV7-2	.	TGTGCCAGCAGCTTATTGACTAGCGGCACAGATACGCAGTATTTT	CASSLLTSGTDTQYF
TRBJ1-2	.	TRBV19	.	TGTGCCAGTAGCCTCGGGGACCCTAACTATGGCTACACCTTC	CASSLGDPNYGYTF
TRBJ2-5	.	TRBV5-1	.	TGCGCCAGCAGCTTGTTAAGGGACGGGCAAGAGACCCAGTACTTC	CASSLLRDGQETQYF
TRBJ1-2	.	TRBV5-1	once	TGCGCCAGCAGCGACGGGAGCTATGGCTACACCTTC	CASSDGSYGYTF
TRBJ1-6	.	TRBV19	.	TGTGCCAGTAGTAAGGAGGGATGGGATTCACCCCTCCACTTT	CASSKEGWDSPLHF
TRBJ1-5	.	TRBV2	.	TGTGCCAGCAGTCGCGCCGGACAGAATCAGCCCCAGCATTTT	CASSRAGQNQPQHF
TRBJ1-1	.	TRBV12-1	.	TGTGCCAGCAGTCCCTGGGGGACGAACACTGAAGCTTTCTTT	CASSPWGTNTEAFF
TRBJ1-2	TRBD1	TRBV5-4	.	TGTGCCAGCAGCTCATCGGTACTGGACAGGGAGTATGGCTACACCTTC	CASSSSVLDREYGYTF
TRBJ1-2	TRBD1	TRBV6-7	.	TGTGCCAGCAGTTCCATGACAGGGGGGGGCTATGGCTACACCTTC	CASSSMTGGGYGYTF
TRBJ2-3	.	TRBV7-3	.	TGTGCCAGCAGCGCGACCGGGGGCGGGGGCAGAGGAGATACGCAGTATTTT	CASSATGGGGRGDTQYF
TRBJ1-2	.	TRBV24-1	.	TGTGCCACCAGTGATCAGACACCCCCATATGGCTACACCTTC	CATSDQTPPYGYTF
TRBJ2-5	.	TRBV2	.	TGTGCCAGCAGTGAAGCGACTTTGAGGTACTTC	CASSEATLRYF
TRBJ2-7	.	TRBV3-1/TRBV3-2	.	TGTGCCAGCAGCCACCGGACCGGGACCGTACAATTCCAGTACTTC	CASSHRTGTVQFQYF
TRBJ1-3	.	TRBV6-1	.	TGTGCCAGCAGTGAAGCGGGACTAGGGGACTCTGGAAACACCATATATTTT	CASSEAGLGDSGNTIYF
TRBJ1-1	.	TRBV2	few	TGTGCCAAGTTTAAACAGGGAACTGAAGCTTTCTTT	CAKFKQGTEAFF
TRBJ1-5	TRBD1	TRBV28	.	TGTGCCAGCAGCTCCCAGGGGGCCGGGCCCCAGCATTTT	CASSSQGAGPQHF
TRBJ1-2	.	TRBV7-2	.	TGTGCCAGCAGCGTCGGACGGCTAGGGGGTGGCTACACCTTC	CASSVGRLGGGYTF
TRBJ2-6	.	TRBV19	.	TGTGCCAGTAGTACTCAATACTCTGGGGCCAACGTCCTGACTTTC	CASSTQYSGANVLTF
TRBJ2-5	.	TRBV4-2	.	TGTGCCAGCAGCCAAGAAAAAGGCCAAGAGACCCAGTACTTC	CASSQEKGQETQYF
TRBJ2-7	TRBD1	TRBV7-2	few	TGTGCCAGCAGCATCGCGGACAGGGGCTACGAGCAGTACTTC	CASSIADRGYEQYF
TRBJ2-3	TRBD2	TRBV9	.	TGTGCCAGCAGCGCCCATACCGGGACTAGCGGCGGCACAGATACGCAGTATTTT	CASSAHTGTSGGTDTQYF
TRBJ1-4	TRBD1	TRBV6-5	.	TGTGCCAGCAGTTACTCGAGGGACAGCCTCGAAAAACTGTTTTTT	CASSYSRDSLEKLFF
TRBJ1-3	TRBD1	TRBV30	.	TGTGCCTGGGCCCGAGAGAACAGGGGTGGAAACACCATATATTTT	CAWARENRGGNTIYF
TRBJ2-7	TRBD1	TRBV27	.	TGTGCCAGCAGTTTATCCTGGGACAGAAGCTCCTACGAGCAGTACTTC	CASSLSWDRSSYEQYF
TRBJ1-2	.	TRBV11-2	.	TGTGCCAGCAGCTCCGGGGCCTATGGCTACACCTTC	CASSSGAYGYTF
TRBJ1-2	.	TRBV24-1	.	TGTGCCACCAGTGACGGGACCGGTACTAACTATGGCTACACCTTC	CATSDGTGTNYGYTF
TRBJ1-5	.	TRBV7-2	few	TGTGCCAGCAGCCCCCAGCCTGGGAATCAGCCCCAGCATTTT	CASSPQPGNQPQHF
TRBJ1-1	TRBD1	TRBV7-9	.	TGTGCCAGCAGCTTAGACAGGGGCCGGTTAACAGCTTTCTTT	CASSLDRGRLTAFF
TRBJ2-2	.	TRBV24-1	.	TGTGCCACCAGTGATTTAAGGGCAGGGGAGACCGGGGAGCTGTTTTTT	CATSDLRAGETGELFF
TRBJ1-2	TRBD1	TRBV5-5	.	TGTGCCAGCAGCTTGGGGACAGGGGTCTATGGCTACACCTTC	CASSLGTGVYGYTF
TRBJ2-3	TRBD2	TRBV6-5	.	TGTGCCAGCAGTATGGCGGGAGGGACAGATACGCAGTATTTT	CASSMAGGTDTQYF
TRBJ2-3	.	TRBV5-1	.	TGCGCCAGCAGCTTTAGCGCCGCTAGCACAGATACGCAGTATTTT	CASSFSAASTDTQYF
TRBJ2-7	TRBD1	TRBV6-5	.	TGTGCCAGCAGCGTCACAGGGGGCAACGAGCAGTACTTC	CASSVTGGNEQYF
TRBJ2-1	TRBD2	TRBV7-8	.	TGTGCCAGCAGCGTGGGAGCGGGAGTGTTTGATGAGCAGTTCTTC	CASSVGAGVFDEQFF
TRBJ1-2	.	TRBV5-5	.	TGTGCCAGCAGCTTGTGGCCGGGGGCCACAAACTATGGCTACACCTTC	CASSLWPGATNYGYTF
TRBJ2-2	TRBD2	TRBV5-1	.	TGCGCCAGCAGAGGACTAGCGGAGATGAACACCGGGGAGCTGTTTTTT	CASRGLAEMNTGELFF
TRBJ2-3	TRBD1	TRBV6-4	.	TGTGCCAGCAGTTGGGACAGGGGAGTTGCAGATACGCAGTATTTT	CASSWDRGVADTQYF
TRBJ1-3	.	TRBV19	.	TGTGCCAGTAGTCGTTTCATGGCCGCCTCTGGAAACACCATATATTTT	CASSRFMAASGNTIYF
TRBJ2-7	TRBD2	TRBV4-1	.	TGCGCCAGCAGCCAAGTTTTCGAGCGGGGGGACGAGCAGTACTTC	CASSQVFERGDEQYF
TRBJ1-5	TRBD1	TRBV2	.	TGTGCCAGCAGACGTGACACAGGGGGCAATCAGCCCCAGCATTTT	CASRRDTGGNQPQHF
TRBJ1-2	.	TRBV12-3/TRBV12-4	.	TGTGCCAGCGGGACGGAGAAACTCTCTGGCTACACCTTC	CASGTEKLSGYTF
TRBJ2-6	TRBD2	TRBV5-1	once	TGCGCCAGCACCCCCGGGGGGAACTCCTTTGGGGCCAACGTCCTGACTTTC	CASTPGGNSFGANVLTF
TRBJ2-3	.	TRBV19	.	TGTGCCAGTCGCGGACAGAACACAGATACGCAGTATTTT	CASRGQNTDTQYF
TRBJ2-2	.	TRBV7-2	.	TGTGCCAGCAGCTTAGACAGGGTTGGCGGGGAGCTGTTTTTT	CASSLDRVGGELFF
TRBJ2-1	TRBD2	TRBV19	.	TGTGCCAGTAGTTCTCCTTCTAGCGGGTACTACAATGAGCAGTTCTTC	CASSSPSSGYYNEQFF
TRBJ2-7	TRBD2	TRBV11-2	.	TGTGCCAGCAGCTTAGATCGGGAGGACTCGCAGTACTTC	CASSLDREDSQYF
TRBJ1-3	.	TRBV6-1	.	TGTGCCAGCAGTGAAGCGTACGTCGTAGGGCCCGGAAACACCATATATTTT	CASSEAYVVGPGNTIYF